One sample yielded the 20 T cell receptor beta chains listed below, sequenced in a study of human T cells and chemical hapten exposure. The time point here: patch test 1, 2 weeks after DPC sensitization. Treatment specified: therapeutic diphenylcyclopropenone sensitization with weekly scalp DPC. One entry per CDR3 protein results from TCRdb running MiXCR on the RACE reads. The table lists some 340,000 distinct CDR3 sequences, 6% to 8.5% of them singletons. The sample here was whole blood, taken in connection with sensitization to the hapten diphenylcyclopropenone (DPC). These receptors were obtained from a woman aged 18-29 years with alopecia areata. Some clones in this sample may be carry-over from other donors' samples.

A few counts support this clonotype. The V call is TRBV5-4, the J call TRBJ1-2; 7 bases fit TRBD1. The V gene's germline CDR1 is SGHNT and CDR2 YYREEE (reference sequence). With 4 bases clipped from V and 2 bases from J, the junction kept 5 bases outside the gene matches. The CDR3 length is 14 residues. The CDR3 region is CASSPRGMNYGYTF. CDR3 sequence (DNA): TGTGCCAGCAGCCCCAGGGGGATGAACTATGGCTACACCTTC.

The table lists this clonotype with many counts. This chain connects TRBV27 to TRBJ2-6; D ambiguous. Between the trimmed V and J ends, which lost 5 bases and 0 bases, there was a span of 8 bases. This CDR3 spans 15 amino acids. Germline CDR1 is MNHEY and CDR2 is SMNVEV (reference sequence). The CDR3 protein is CASSGTYSGANVLTF. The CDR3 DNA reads TGTGCCAGCAGTGGAACGTACTCTGGGGCCAACGTCCTGACTTTC. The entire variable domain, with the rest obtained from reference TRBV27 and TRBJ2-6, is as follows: EAQVTQNPRYLITVTGKKLTVTCSQNMNHEYMSWYRQDPGLGLRQIYYSMNVEVTDKGDVPEGYKVSRKEKRNFPLILESPSPNQTSLYFCASSGTYSGANVLTFGAGSRLTVL.

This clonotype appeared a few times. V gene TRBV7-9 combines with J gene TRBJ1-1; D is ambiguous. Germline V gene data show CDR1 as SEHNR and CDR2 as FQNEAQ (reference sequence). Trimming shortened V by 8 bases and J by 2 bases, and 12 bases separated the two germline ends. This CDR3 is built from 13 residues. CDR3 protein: CASLYRGNTEAFF. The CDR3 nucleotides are TGTGCCAGCCTTTACCGGGGAAACACTGAAGCTTTCTTT. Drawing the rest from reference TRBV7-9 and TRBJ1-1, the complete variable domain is DTGVSQNPRHKITKRGQNVTFRCDPISEHNRLYWYRQTLGQGPEFLTYFQNEAQLEKSRLLSDRFSAERPKGSFSTLEIQRTEQGDSAMYLCASLYRGNTEAFFGQGTRLTVV.

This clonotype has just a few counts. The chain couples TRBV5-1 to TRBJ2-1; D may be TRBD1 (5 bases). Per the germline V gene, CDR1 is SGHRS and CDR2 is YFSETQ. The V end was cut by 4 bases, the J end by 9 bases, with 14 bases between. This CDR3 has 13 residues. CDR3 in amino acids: CASSQGTGGEQFF. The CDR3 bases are TGCGCCAGCAGCCAAGGCACAGGCGGTGAGCAGTTCTTC.

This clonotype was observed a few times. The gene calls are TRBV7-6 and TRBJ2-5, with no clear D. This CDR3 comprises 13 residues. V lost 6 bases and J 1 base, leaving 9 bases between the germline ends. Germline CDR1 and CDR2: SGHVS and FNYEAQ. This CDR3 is CASSLTIQETQYF. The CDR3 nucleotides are TGTGCCAGCAGTTTAACTATCCAAGAGACCCAGTACTTC.

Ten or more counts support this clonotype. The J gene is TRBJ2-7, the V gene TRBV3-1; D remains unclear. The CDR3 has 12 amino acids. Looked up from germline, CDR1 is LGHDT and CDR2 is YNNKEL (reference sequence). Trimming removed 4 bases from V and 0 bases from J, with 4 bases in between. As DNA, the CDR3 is TGTGCCAGCAGCCGCGTCTCCTACGAGCAGTACTTC. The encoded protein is CASSRVSYEQYF.

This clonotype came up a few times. DNA of the CDR3: TGTGCCACCAGTGAGCTAGGGACCGATGAGCAGTTCTTC. Translated: CATSELGTDEQFF. This chain links TRBV24-1 with TRBJ2-1; D is perhaps TRBD1 or TRBD2 (5 bases each). This CDR3 comprises 13 residues. Per germline, CDR1 KGHDR and CDR2 SFDVKD. Trimming left V 4 bases short and J 8 bases short, with 11 bases between.

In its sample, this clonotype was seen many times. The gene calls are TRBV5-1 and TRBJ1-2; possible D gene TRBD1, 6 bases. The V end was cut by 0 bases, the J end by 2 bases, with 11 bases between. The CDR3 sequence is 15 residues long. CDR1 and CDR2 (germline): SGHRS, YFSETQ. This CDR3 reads CASSLGPGENYGYTF. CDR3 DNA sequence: TGCGCCAGCAGCTTGGGTCCAGGGGAGAACTATGGCTACACCTTC.

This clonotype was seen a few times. CDR3 loop: CASSQDDEQYF. DNA for the CDR3: TGCGCCAGCAGCCAAGATGACGAGCAGTACTTC. The chain is built from TRBV4-3 and TRBJ2-7; unclear D gene. The germline V gene has CDR1 LGHNA and CDR2 YSLEER. V was cut by 0 bases and J by 5 bases, with 2 bases left in between. CDR3 length equals 11 residues.

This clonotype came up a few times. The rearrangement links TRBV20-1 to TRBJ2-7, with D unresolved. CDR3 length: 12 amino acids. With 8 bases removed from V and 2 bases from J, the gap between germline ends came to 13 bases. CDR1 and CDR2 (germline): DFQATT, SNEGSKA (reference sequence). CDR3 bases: TGCAGTCGGAAGCGCGAAACCTACGAGCAGTACTTC. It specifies CSRKRETYEQYF.

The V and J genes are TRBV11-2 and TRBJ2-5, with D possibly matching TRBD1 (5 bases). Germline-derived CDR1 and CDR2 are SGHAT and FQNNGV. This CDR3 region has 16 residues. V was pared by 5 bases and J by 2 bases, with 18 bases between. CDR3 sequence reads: CASSPGLDRLQETQYF. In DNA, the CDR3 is TGTGCCAGCAGCCCTGGCCTTGACAGACTTCAAGAGACCCAGTACTTC.

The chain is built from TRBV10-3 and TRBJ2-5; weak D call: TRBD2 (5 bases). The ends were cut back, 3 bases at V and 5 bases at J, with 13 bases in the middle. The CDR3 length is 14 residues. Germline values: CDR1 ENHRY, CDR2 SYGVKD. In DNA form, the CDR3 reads TGTGCCATCAGTGACCGGACTTGGGAGGAGACCCAGTACTTC. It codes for CAISDRTWEETQYF.

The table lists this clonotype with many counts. In DNA, the CDR3 is TGTGCCACCAGTGATTATCCCGGCTCGGCAGATACGCAGTATTTT. It codes for CATSDYPGSADTQYF. The chain links TRBV24-1 to TRBJ2-3; D is unresolved. Germline values: CDR1 KGHDR, CDR2 SFDVKD. The CDR3 is 15 amino acids. V gave up 2 bases and J gave up 4 bases, with 12 bases separating them.

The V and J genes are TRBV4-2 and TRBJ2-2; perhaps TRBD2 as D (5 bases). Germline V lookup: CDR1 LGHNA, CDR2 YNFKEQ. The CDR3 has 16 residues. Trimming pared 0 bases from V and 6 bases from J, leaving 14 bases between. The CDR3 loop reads CASSQDVRGSAGELFF. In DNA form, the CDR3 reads TGTGCCAGCAGCCAAGATGTCCGGGGATCGGCCGGGGAGCTGTTTTTT.

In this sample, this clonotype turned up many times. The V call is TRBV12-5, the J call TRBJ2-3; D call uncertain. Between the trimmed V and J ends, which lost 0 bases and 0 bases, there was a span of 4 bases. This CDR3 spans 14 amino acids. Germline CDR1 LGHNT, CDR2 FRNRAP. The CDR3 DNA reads TGTGCTAGTGGTTTGGTACGGAGCACAGATACGCAGTATTTT. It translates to CASGLVRSTDTQYF.

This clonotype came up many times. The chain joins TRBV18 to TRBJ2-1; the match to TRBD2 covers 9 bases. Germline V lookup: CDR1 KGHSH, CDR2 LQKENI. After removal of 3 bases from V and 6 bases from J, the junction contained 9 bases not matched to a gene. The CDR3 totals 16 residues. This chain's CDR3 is CASSPTASGVGNEQFF. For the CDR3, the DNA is TGTGCCAGCTCACCCACCGCTAGCGGGGTGGGCAATGAGCAGTTCTTC.

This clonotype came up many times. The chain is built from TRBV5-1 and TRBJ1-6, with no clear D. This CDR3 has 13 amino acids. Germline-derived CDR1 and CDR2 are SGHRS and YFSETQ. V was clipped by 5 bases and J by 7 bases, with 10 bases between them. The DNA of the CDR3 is TGCGCCAGCAGGCCGTTGGGGAATTCACCCCTCCACTTT. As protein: CASRPLGNSPLHF.

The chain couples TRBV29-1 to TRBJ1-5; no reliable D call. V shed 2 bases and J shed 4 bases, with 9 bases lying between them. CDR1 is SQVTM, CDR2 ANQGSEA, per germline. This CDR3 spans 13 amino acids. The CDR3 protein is CSVETDGNQPQHF. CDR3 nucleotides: TGCAGCGTTGAAACGGACGGGAATCAGCCCCAGCATTTT. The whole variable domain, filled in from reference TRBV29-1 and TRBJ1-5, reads SAVISQKPSRDICQRGTSLTIQCQVDSQVTMMFWYRQQPGQSLTLIATANQGSEATYESGFVIDKFPISRPNLTFSTLTVSNMSPEDSSIYLCSVETDGNQPQHFGDGTRLSIL.

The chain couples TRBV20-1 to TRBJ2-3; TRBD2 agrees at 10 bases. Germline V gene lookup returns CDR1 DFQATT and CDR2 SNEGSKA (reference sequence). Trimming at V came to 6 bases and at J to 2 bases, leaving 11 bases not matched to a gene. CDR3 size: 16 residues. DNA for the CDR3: TGCAGTGCCAACGGGGTAGCGGGGGGCACCACAGATACGCAGTATTTT. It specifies CSANGVAGGTTDTQYF.

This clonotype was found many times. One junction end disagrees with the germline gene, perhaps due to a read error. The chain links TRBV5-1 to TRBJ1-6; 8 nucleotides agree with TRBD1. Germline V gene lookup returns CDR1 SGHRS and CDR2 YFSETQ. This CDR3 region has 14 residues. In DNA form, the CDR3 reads TGTGCCAGCAGCTTCGGACAGGGAGATTCACCCCTCCACTTT. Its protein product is CASSFGQGDSPLHF.